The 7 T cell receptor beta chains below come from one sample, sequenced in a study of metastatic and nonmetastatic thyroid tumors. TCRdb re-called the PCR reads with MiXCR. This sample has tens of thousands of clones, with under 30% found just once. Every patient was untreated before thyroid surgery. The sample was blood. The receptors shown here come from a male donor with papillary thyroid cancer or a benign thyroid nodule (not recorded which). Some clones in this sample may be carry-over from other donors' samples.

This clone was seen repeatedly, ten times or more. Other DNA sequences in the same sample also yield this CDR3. The CDR3 nucleotides are TGCGCCAGCAGCCAAGATTTGGTAACTGAAGCTTTCTTT. It translates to CASSQDLVTEAFF. This chain joins TRBV4-3 and TRBJ1-1; D call uncertain. Germline CDR1 LGHNA, CDR2 YSLEER. Trimming removed 0 bases from V and 5 bases from J, with 7 bases in between. The CDR3 runs 13 residues.

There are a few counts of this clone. In DNA form, the CDR3 reads TGTGCCAGCAGTGGCCCAGGAGGGCCGGTCGAGCAGTACTTC. It yields the protein CASSGPGGPVEQYF. V is TRBV27 and J is TRBJ2-7; D might be TRBD2 (6 bases). The length of the CDR3 is 14 residues. V was pared by 5 bases and J by 6 bases, with 17 bases between. The germline V gene has CDR1 MNHEY and CDR2 SMNVEV (reference sequence).

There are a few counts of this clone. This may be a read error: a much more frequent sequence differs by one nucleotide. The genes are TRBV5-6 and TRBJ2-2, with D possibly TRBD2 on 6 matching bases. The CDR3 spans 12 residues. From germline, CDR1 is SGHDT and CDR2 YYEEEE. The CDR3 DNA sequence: TGTGCCAGCAGCTTGGTCGGCGGGAAGCTGTTTTTT. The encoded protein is CASSLVGGKLFF.

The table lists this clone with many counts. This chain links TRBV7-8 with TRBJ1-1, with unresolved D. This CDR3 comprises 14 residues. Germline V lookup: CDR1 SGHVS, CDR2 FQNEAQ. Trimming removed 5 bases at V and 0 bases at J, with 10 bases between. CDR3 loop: CASSLQSLNTEAFF. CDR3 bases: TGTGCCAGCAGCCTACAGAGCCTGAACACTGAAGCTTTCTTT. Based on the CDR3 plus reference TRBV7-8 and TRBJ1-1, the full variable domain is GAGVSQSPRYKVAKRGQDVALRCDPISGHVSLFWYQQALGQGPEFLTYFQNEAQLDKSGLPSDRFFAERPEGSVSTLKIQRTQQEDSAVYLCASSLQSLNTEAFFGQGTRLTVV.

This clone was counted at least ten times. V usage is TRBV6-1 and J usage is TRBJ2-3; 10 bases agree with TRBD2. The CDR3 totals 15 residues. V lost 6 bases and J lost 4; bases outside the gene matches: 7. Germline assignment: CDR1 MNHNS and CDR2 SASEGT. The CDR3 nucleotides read TGTGCCAGCAGACCGGGACTAGCGTATCCAGATACGCAGTATTTT. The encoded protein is CASRPGLAYPDTQYF.

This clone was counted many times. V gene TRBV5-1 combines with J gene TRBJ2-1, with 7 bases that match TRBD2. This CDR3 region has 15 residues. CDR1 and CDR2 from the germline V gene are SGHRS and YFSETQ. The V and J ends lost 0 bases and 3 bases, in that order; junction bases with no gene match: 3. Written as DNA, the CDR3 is TGCGCCAGCAGCTTGGGACTAGCAGGCTACAATGAGCAGTTCTTC. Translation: CASSLGLAGYNEQFF.

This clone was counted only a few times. CDR3: CASSYSLEAGNTIYF. In nucleotides, the CDR3 is TGTGCCAGCAGTTACTCCTTGGAAGCCGGAAACACCATATATTTT. V usage is TRBV6-5 and J usage is TRBJ1-3, with D unresolved. Deletions cut 0 bases from V and 4 bases from J, with 10 bases between. CDR3 length equals 15 residues. CDR1 is MNHEY and CDR2 is SVGAGI in the germline V gene.